One sample yielded the 27 T cell receptor beta chains listed below, sequenced in a study of blood T cell repertoires in COVID-19. Assay used: immunoSEQ multiplex PCR; TCRdb lists only in-frame clones, some missing. Of 250,000 to 350,000 clones listed, more than 75% are singletons. Specimen: PBMCs or T cells enriched from blood (not recorded which). These receptors were obtained from a woman aged 25 to 39 who had recovered from COVID-19.

Comment on this clone: In the same sample, other DNA sequences code for this CDR3. The chain has TRBV5-1 and TRBJ1-4; 8 bases line up with TRBD1. The CDR3 contains 14 residues. The germline V gene encodes CDR1 SGHRS and CDR2 YFSETQ. V shed 4 bases and J 8 bases; nucleotides not matched to a gene: 7. The CDR3: CASSIQGAGEKLFF. Written as DNA, the CDR3 is TGCGCCAGCAGCATTCAGGGGGCTGGAGAAAAACTGTTTTTT.

This chain uses TRBV6-2 or TRBV6-3 with TRBJ1-1; D possibly corresponds to TRBD1 (5 bases). This CDR3 is built from 14 residues. Trimming removed 6 bases at V and 4 bases at J, with 15 bases between. Germline lookup yields CDR1 MNHEY and CDR2 SVGEGT. CDR3 DNA sequence: TGTGCCAGCAGCCTGGCCCTTAGGGGCACTGAAGCTTTCTTT. Protein product: CASSLALRGTEAFF.

This chain links TRBV4-3 with TRBJ2-7, with 7 bases fitting TRBD1. Germline V gene lookup returns CDR1 LGHNA and CDR2 YSLEER. The CDR3 covers 15 residues. The junction had 9 bases not matched to a gene; V was cut back by 4 bases and J by 3 bases. The CDR3 is CASSLSETGDYEQYF. The CDR3 DNA reads as TGCGCCAGCAGCCTCTCCGAAACAGGGGACTACGAGCAGTACTTC.

The chain links TRBV12-5 to TRBJ2-5; 7 bases align to TRBD1. Looked up from germline, CDR1 is LGHNT and CDR2 is FRNRAP. The V and J ends lost 7 bases and 3 bases, in that order; junction bases with no gene match: 11. The CDR3 has 15 residues. The DNA for the CDR3 is TGTGCTAGTGTCCACCGGGACAGCACTAAAGAGACCCAGTACTTC. It specifies CASVHRDSTKETQYF.

This chain joins TRBV30 and TRBJ1-1, with D perhaps matching TRBD1 (6 bases). Looked up from germline, CDR1 is GTSNPN and CDR2 is SVGIG (reference sequence). The CDR3 consists of 12 residues. Trimming left V 3 bases short and J 11 bases short, with 16 bases between. CDR3 sequence: CAWSVSTGFAFF. In DNA, the CDR3 is TGTGCCTGGAGCGTCTCTACAGGGTTTGCTTTCTTT.

This chain uses TRBV5-6 with TRBJ1-5, with unresolved D. Germline CDR1 reads SGHDT; CDR2 reads YYEEEE. This CDR3 has 17 residues. V was clipped by 3 bases and J by 0 bases, with 16 bases between them. CDR3 DNA sequence: TGTGCCAGCAGCTATCGGATGGAGTTAATTAGCAATCAGCCCCAGCATTTT. This sequence encodes CASSYRMELISNQPQHF.

This chain connects TRBV10-3 to TRBJ1-2; 7 bases fit TRBD1. This CDR3 is built from 16 residues. V lost 6 bases to trimming and J lost 0 bases; unmatched junction nucleotides: 10. CDR1 and CDR2 from the germline V gene are ENHRY and SYGVKD. This chain's CDR3 is CAIREEGQLANYGYTF. Written as DNA, the CDR3 is TGTGCCATCAGAGAAGAGGGACAGCTAGCTAACTATGGCTACACCTTC.

The chain is built from TRBV6-5 and TRBJ1-2; 7 bases match TRBD1. The CDR3 has 14 amino acids. The V segment lost 4 bases and the J segment 3 bases; nucleotides outside the gene matches: 5. Germline V CDR1 and CDR2: MNHEY, SVGAGI. As DNA, the CDR3 is TGTGCCAGCAGTTCGACAGGGCTGGACTATGGCTACACCTTC. Translated: CASSSTGLDYGYTF.

The chain uses TRBV29-1 and TRBJ1-2; tentative D call: TRBD1 (5 bases). Per the germline V gene, CDR1 is SQVTM and CDR2 is ANQGSEA. Trimming took off 1 base at V and 3 bases at J, with 9 bases between the two ends. The length of the CDR3 is 13 residues. The CDR3 region has the DNA TGCAGCGTTGAAGTATTACAGGACTATGGCTACACCTTC. Amino acid sequence: CSVEVLQDYGYTF.

The chain couples TRBV5-1 to TRBJ2-3; 9 bases line up with TRBD2. This CDR3 is built from 16 residues. With 2 bases clipped from V and 2 bases from J, the junction kept 6 bases outside the gene matches. CDR1 is SGHRS, CDR2 YFSETQ, per germline. CDR3 bases: TGCGCCAGCAGCTTAGTGCGGGGGGGCGACACAGATACGCAGTATTTT. Amino acid sequence: CASSLVRGGDTDTQYF. The full variable domain, in which reference TRBV5-1 and TRBJ2-3 provide the parts outside the CDR3, is KAGVTQTPRYLIKTRGQQVTLSCSPISGHRSVSWYQQTPGQGLQFLFEYFSETQRNKGNFPGRFSGRQFSNSRSEMNVSTLELGDSALYLCASSLVRGGDTDTQYFGPGTRLTVL.

This clone showed up just once. V and J are TRBV4-1 and TRBJ2-7; 10 bases match TRBD2. CDR1 is MGHRA and CDR2 is YSYEKL in the germline V gene. CDR3 length: 16 residues. The junction had 10 bases not matched to a gene; V was cut back by 4 bases and J by 4 bases. CDR3 residues: CASSRDPSGGSYEQYF. The CDR3 DNA sequence: TGCGCCAGCAGCCGGGACCCTAGCGGGGGTTCTTACGAGCAGTACTTC.

The J gene is TRBJ2-1, the V gene TRBV11-2; 13 bases fit TRBD2. The CDR3 spans 19 residues. Germline-derived CDR1 and CDR2 are SGHAT and FQNNGV. V gave up 4 bases and J gave up 0 bases; unmatched junction bases: 9. CDR3 DNA: TGTGCCAGCAGCTCCACTAGCGGGGGGGTTCTCCCCTCCTACAATGAGCAGTTCTTC. Its translation: CASSSTSGGVLPSYNEQFF.

V usage is TRBV5-1 and J usage is TRBJ1-4, with D unresolved. V gave up 4 bases and J gave up 8 bases, with 15 bases separating them. The CDR3 runs 14 residues. Germline V gene sequence: CDR1 SGHRS, CDR2 YFSETQ. The CDR3 DNA sequence: TGCGCCAGCAGCCCGACACGGGGAAAGGAAAAACTGTTTTTT. Translation: CASSPTRGKEKLFF. Complete variable domain (other parts from reference TRBV5-1 and TRBJ1-4): KAGVTQTPRYLIKTRGQQVTLSCSPISGHRSVSWYQQTPGQGLQFLFEYFSETQRNKGNFPGRFSGRQFSNSRSEMNVSTLELGDSALYLCASSPTRGKEKLFFGSGTQLSVL.

The chain has TRBV28 and TRBJ1-2, with D possibly TRBD1 on 5 matching bases. Germline assignment: CDR1 MDHEN and CDR2 SYDVKM. Deletions cut 2 bases from V and 8 bases from J, with 15 bases between. The CDR3 consists of 14 residues. CDR3 loop: CASSLRDSLLGYTF. The CDR3 region has the DNA TGTGCCAGCAGTTTACGTGACAGTCTACTCGGCTACACCTTC.

V is TRBV7-9 and J is TRBJ2-1, with 7 bases matching TRBD1. Germline values: CDR1 SEHNR, CDR2 FQNEAQ (reference sequence). The CDR3 extends over 14 amino acids. V shed 2 bases and J 6 bases; nucleotides not matched to a gene: 4. The CDR3 loop is CASSLRDRINEQFF. The CDR3 DNA reads TGTGCCAGCAGCTTACGGGACAGAATCAATGAGCAGTTCTTC.

The chain is built from TRBV18 and TRBJ2-1; tentatively, D is TRBD2 (7 bases). Trimming left V 0 bases short and J 7 bases short, with 19 bases between. The germline CDR1 and CDR2 sequences are KGHSH and LQKENI. There are 17 residues in the CDR3. In DNA form, the CDR3 reads TGTGCCAGCTCACCACCGTCCAGGGCAGGGGAGGGAAATGAGCAGTTCTTC. This translates into CASSPPSRAGEGNEQFF.

The chain joins TRBV27 to TRBJ1-3; D is possibly TRBD1 (6 bases). V was shortened by 6 bases and J by 4 bases, with 16 bases between the two germline ends. CDR1 is MNHEY, CDR2 SMNVEV, per germline (reference sequence). This CDR3 region has 15 residues. The DNA of the CDR3 is TGTGCCAGCAGACAATTGGGGACAACCGGAAACACCATATATTTT. Protein product: CASRQLGTTGNTIYF.

The CDR3 spells CASSSTGGNTIYF. The CDR3 nucleotides read TGCGCCAGCAGCTCTACAGGGGGAAACACCATATATTTT. The V gene is TRBV5-1, the J gene TRBJ1-3; D is perhaps TRBD1 (6 bases). CDR1 and CDR2 from the germline V gene are SGHRS and YFSETQ. With 3 bases removed from V and 4 bases from J, the gap between germline ends came to 8 bases. This CDR3 comprises 13 residues.

V gene TRBV7-9 combines with J gene TRBJ1-1, with 9 bases lining up with TRBD1. This CDR3 comprises 15 residues. Germline-derived CDR1 and CDR2 are SEHNR and FQNEAQ (reference sequence). After removal of 3 bases from V and 4 bases from J, the junction contained 6 bases not matched to a gene. The CDR3 DNA sequence: TGTGCCAGCAGCTTTCAACAGGGGGCTGGCACTGAAGCTTTCTTT. Protein: CASSFQQGAGTEAFF.

As concerns this clone: Other DNA sequences in the same sample also yield this CDR3. The chain is built from TRBV5-1 and TRBJ1-4, with 7 bases identical to TRBD1. Germline V gene sequence: CDR1 SGHRS, CDR2 YFSETQ. The CDR3 runs to 13 residues. J gave up 7 bases and V 0 bases, and 0 bases lay outside the gene matches. The CDR3 DNA is TGCGCCAGCAGCTTGGGACAGGGTGAAAAACTGTTTTTT. Translating it yields CASSLGQGEKLFF.

The J gene is TRBJ1-2, the V gene TRBV4-2; D is unclear. Germline-derived CDR1 and CDR2 are LGHNA and YNFKEQ. The V gene lost 1 base and the J gene lost 1 base, with 22 bases spanning the gap. CDR3 length: 19 residues. CDR3 sequence: CASSQVLSFGQEDNYGYTF. The DNA of the CDR3 is TGTGCCAGCAGCCAAGTGTTAAGTTTTGGGCAGGAGGATAACTATGGCTACACCTTC.

This clone was detected once. This rearrangement joins TRBV9 to TRBJ1-1; D uncertain. The CDR3 covers 14 residues. Trimming removed 3 bases at V and 4 bases at J, with 13 bases between. CDR1 and CDR2 (germline): SGDLS, YYNGEE. The CDR3 loop reads CASSESFTGTEAFF. The CDR3 DNA reads as TGTGCCAGCAGCGAGTCTTTTACGGGCACTGAAGCTTTCTTT.

This sequence joins TRBV2 and TRBJ1-4, with D hard to call. Trimming took 3 bases from V and 10 from J, leaving 9 bases between them. Per germline, CDR1 SNHLY and CDR2 FYNNEI. The CDR3 loop spans 12 amino acids. DNA of the CDR3: TGTGCCAGCAGTGAGTCGCTAGGAAAACTGTTTTTT. Translating gives CASSESLGKLFF.

The chain uses TRBV28 and TRBJ1-4; 8 nucleotides match TRBD1. The CDR3 loop spans 15 amino acids. V was clipped by 6 bases and J by 4 bases; unmatched bases: 7. Germline V gene sequence: CDR1 MDHEN, CDR2 SYDVKM. Here the CDR3 reads CASSPRTGINEKLFF. The CDR3 DNA sequence: TGTGCCAGCAGCCCTCGGACAGGGATTAATGAAAAACTGTTTTTT.

The rearrangement uses TRBV12-3 or TRBV12-4 and TRBJ1-1; tentatively, D is TRBD1 (6 bases). There are 13 residues in the CDR3. V was cut by 7 bases and J by 3 bases, with 12 bases left in between. CDR3 coding DNA: TGTGCCAGCATCCTGGGGGCAGACACTGAAGCTTTCTTT. Encoded protein: CASILGADTEAFF.

The chain recombines TRBV6-5 with TRBJ1-3; 7 bases match TRBD1. Germline assignment: CDR1 MNHEY and CDR2 SVGAGI. The CDR3 is made up of 14 amino acids. The V gene end was trimmed by 5 bases and the J gene end by 4 bases; junction bases not matched to a gene: 5. CDR3 region: CASSRQGAGNTIYF. Here the CDR3 DNA reads TGTGCCAGCAGTCGACAGGGAGCCGGAAACACCATATATTTT.

This clone was seen a few times. V and J are TRBV11-2 and TRBJ2-7; 8 nucleotides match TRBD1. There are 15 residues in the CDR3. The germline V gene encodes CDR1 SGHAT and CDR2 FQNNGV. The V segment lost 3 bases and the J segment 7 bases; nucleotides outside the gene matches: 11. The CDR3 protein is CASSFSQGAWEEQYF. Here the CDR3 DNA reads TGTGCCAGCAGCTTTAGTCAGGGGGCATGGGAAGAGCAGTACTTC.